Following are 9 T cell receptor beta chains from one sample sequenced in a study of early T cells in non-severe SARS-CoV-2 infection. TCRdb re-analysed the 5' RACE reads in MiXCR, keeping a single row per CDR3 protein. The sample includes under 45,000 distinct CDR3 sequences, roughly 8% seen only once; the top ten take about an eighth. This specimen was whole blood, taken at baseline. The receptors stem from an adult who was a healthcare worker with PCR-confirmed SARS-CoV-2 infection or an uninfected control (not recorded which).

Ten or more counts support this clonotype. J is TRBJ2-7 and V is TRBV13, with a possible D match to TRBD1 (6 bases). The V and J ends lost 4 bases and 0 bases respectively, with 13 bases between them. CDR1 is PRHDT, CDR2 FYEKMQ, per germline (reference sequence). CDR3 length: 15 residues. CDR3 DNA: TGTGCCAGCAGCTCCCGGGACACCAGCTCCTACGAGCAGTACTTC. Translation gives CASSSRDTSSYEQYF. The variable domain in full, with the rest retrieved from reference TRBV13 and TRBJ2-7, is AAGVIQSPRHLIKEKRETATLKCYPIPRHDTVYWYQQGPGQDPQFLISFYEKMQSDKGSIPDRFSAQQFSDYHSELNMSSLELGDSALYFCASSSRDTSSYEQYFGPGTRLTVT.

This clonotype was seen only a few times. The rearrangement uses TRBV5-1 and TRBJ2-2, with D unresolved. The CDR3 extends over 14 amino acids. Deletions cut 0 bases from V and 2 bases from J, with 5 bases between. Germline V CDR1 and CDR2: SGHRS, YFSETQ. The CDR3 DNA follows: TGCGCCAGCAGCTTGGAGTCCAACACCGGGGAGCTGTTTTTT. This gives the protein CASSLESNTGELFF.

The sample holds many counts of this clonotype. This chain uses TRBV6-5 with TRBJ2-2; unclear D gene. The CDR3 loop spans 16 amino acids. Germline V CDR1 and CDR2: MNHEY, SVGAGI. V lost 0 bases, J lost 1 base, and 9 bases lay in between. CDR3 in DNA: TGTGCCAGCAGTTACTCGATGGGCAAGAACACCGGGGAGCTGTTTTTT. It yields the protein CASSYSMGKNTGELFF.

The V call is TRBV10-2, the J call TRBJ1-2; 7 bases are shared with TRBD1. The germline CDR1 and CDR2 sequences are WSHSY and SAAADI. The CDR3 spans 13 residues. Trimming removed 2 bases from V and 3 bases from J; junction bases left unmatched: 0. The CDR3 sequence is CASSETGDYGYTF. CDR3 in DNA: TGCGCCAGCAGTGAGACAGGGGACTATGGCTACACCTTC.

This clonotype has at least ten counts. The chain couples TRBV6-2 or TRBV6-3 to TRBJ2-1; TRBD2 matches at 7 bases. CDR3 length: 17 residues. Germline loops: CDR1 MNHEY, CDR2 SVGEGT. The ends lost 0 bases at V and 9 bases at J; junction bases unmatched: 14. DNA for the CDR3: TGTGCCAGCAGTTACTCGCCGGCAGGGCGGGAGTTTTCTGAGCAGTTCTTC. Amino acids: CASSYSPAGREFSEQFF.

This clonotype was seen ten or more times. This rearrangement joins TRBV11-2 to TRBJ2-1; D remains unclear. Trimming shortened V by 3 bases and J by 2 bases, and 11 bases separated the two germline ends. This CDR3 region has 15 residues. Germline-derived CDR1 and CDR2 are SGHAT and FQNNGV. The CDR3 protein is CASSFWRSPYNEQFF. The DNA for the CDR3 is TGTGCCAGCAGCTTCTGGAGATCCCCCTACAATGAGCAGTTCTTC.

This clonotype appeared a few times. This chain's CDR3 is CASSQGSQGSQPQHF. The CDR3 coding sequence is TGTGCCAGCAGCCAAGGCTCCCAGGGTAGCCAGCCCCAGCATTTT. This chain uses TRBV3-1 with TRBJ1-5; the D gene is possibly TRBD1 (5 bases). Trimming removed 1 base at V and 7 bases at J, with 14 bases between. This CDR3 has 15 amino acids. Germline-derived CDR1 and CDR2 are LGHDT and YNNKEL (reference sequence). Filled out from reference TRBV3-1 and TRBJ1-5, the complete variable domain reads DTAVSQTPKYLVTQMGNDKSIKCEQNLGHDTMYWYKQDSKKFLKIMFSYNNKELIINETVPNRFSPKSPDKAHLNLHINSLELGDSAVYFCASSQGSQGSQPQHFGDGTRLSIL.

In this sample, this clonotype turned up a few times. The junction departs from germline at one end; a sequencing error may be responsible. CDR3 protein: CASSSNMKTEAFF. For the CDR3, the DNA is TGTGCCAGCAGCTCCAACATGAAAACTGAAGCTTTCTTT. This chain uses TRBV5-5 with TRBJ1-1; D ambiguous. Germline CDR1 is SGHKS and CDR2 is YYEKEE (reference sequence). CDR3 size: 13 residues. The full variable domain, its missing parts supplied by reference TRBV5-5 and TRBJ1-1, is DAGVTQSPTHLIKTRGQQVTLRCSPISGHKSVSWYQQVLGQGPQFIFQYYEKEERGRGNFPDRFSARQFPNYSSELNVNALLLGDSALYLCASSSNMKTEAFFGQGTRLTVV.

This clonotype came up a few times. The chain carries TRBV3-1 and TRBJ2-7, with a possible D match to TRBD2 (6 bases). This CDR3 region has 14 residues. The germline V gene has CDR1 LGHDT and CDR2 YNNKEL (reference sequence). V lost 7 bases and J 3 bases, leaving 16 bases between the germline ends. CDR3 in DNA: TGTGCCAGCACCCTCGGGGGAAGAGACTACGAGCAGTACTTC. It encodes CASTLGGRDYEQYF.